This T cell receptor (beta chain) was sequenced in a study of identical twins. V was cut by 1 base and J by 3 bases, with 16 bases left in between. CDR3 length: 17 amino acids. The germline V gene encodes CDR1 LGHNA and CDR2 YNFKEQ. After template switching added a universal primer site, the resulting cDNA carried unique molecular identifiers. TCRdb re-analysed the 5' RACE reads in MiXCR, keeping a single row per CDR3 protein. The sample shows around 1.7 million distinct CDR3 sequences, 25% to 35% of them seen only once. This clonotype has only a few counts. Its matching antigen is unknown. Study-level points and caveats: Diverse VJ usage suggested most zero-insertion clonotypes were not invariant T cells. Fewer insertions characterized abundant cord blood beta clonotypes, whereas memory repertoires showed none. Cross-sectional statistics underpinned the conclusions; the same donors were not followed.

The chain combines TRBV4-2 with TRBJ2-1, with a possible D match to TRBD1 (6 bases). Sequenced: cord blood. The origin of this receptor is a newborn girl in good health. The CDR3 sequence is CASSQGVSRGIYNEQFF. The CDR3, as DNA: TGTGCCAGCAGCCAAGGTGTTTCAAGGGGGATCTACAATGAGCAGTTCTTC.